This T cell receptor (beta chain) appears in the sequencing data of a study of cytomegalovirus exposure and HLA in healthy donors. Study findings and constraints: A later analysis found TCR association rates differed by HLA locus, highest for DRB1 and lowest for HLA-C.

With respect to this clone: Its antigen is unknown.

Those who donated were healthy bone marrow donors. The CDR3 has 11 amino acids. Trimming shortened V by 2 bases and J by 6 bases, and 7 bases separated the two germline ends. Germline loops: CDR1 DFQATT, CDR2 SNEGSKA (reference sequence). The PCR had 60 Vbeta and 13 Jbeta primers. Assay: immunoSEQ multiplex PCR; the TCRdb copy retains only in-frame clones and omits some. The sample records 90,000 to 120,000 clones, less than 85% being singletons. The genes are TRBV20-1 and TRBJ2-5; D gene uncertain. The sequenced sample consisted of PBMCs. This receptor was identified in a woman aged 35 to 49 in good health and CMV-seropositive. Written as DNA, the CDR3 is TGCAGTGCTAGACGTCAGAAGACCCAGTACTTC. The encoded protein is CSARRQKTQYF.